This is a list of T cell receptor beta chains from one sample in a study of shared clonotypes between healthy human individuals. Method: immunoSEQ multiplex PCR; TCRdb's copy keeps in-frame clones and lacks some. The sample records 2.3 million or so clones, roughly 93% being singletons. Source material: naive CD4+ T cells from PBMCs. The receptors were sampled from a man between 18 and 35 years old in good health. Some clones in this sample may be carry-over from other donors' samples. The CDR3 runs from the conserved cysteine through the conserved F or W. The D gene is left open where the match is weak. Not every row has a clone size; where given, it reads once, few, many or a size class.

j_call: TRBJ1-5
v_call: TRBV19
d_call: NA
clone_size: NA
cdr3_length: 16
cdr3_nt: TGTGCCAGTAGTATAGCCTTAGGCGGATACAATCAGCCCCAGCATTTT
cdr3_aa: CASSIALGGYNQPQHF

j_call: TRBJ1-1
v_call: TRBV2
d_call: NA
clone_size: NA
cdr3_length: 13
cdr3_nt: TGTGCCAGCAGTGTTCAGGGTCGCACTGAAGCTTTCTTT
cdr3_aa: CASSVQGRTEAFF

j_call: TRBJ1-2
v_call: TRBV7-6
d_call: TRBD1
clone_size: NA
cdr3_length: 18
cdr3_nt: TGTGCCAGCAGCTTACTCACTGGCCGGGACAGCACTAACTATGGCTACACCTTC
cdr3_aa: CASSLLTGRDSTNYGYTF

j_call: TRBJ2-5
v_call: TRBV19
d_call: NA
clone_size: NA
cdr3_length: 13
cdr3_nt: TGTGCCACCCAGGGACGGAGGGGAGAGACCCAGTACTTC
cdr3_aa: CATQGRRGETQYF

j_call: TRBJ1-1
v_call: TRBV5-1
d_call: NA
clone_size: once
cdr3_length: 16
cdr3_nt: TGCGCCAGCAGCCCCGTGGGGTTCAAGAGGAACACTGAAGCTTTCTTT
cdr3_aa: CASSPVGFKRNTEAFF

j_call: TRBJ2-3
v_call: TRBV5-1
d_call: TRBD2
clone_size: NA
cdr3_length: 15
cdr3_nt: TGCGCCAGCAGCTTGGGACTAGCGGGTTGGAATACGCAGTATTTT
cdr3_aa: CASSLGLAGWNTQYF

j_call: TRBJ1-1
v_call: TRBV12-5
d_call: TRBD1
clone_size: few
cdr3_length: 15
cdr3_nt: TGTGCTAGTGGTTCGATACAGGGGTCAAGGACTGAAGCTTTCTTT
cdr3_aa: CASGSIQGSRTEAFF

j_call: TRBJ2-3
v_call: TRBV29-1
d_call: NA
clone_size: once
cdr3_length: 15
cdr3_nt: TGCAGCGATATAGGAGGGAGGACTAGCACAGATACGCAGTATTTT
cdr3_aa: CSDIGGRTSTDTQYF

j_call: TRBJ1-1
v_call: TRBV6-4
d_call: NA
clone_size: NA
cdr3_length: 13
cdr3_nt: TGTGCCAGCAGCCACACTTCGAGCACTGAAGCTTTCTTT
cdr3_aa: CASSHTSSTEAFF

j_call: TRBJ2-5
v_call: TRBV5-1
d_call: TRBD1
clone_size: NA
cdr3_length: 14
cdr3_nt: TGCGCCAGCAGCGCTGGGACAGCTTCAGAGACCCAGTACTTC
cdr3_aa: CASSAGTASETQYF

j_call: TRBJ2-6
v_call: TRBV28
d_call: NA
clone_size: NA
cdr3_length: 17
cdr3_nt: TGTGCCAGCAGTGATAGGGGCCCATGGGCTGGGGCCAACGTCCTGACTTTC
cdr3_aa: CASSDRGPWAGANVLTF

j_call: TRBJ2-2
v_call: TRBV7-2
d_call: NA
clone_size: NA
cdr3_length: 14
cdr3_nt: TGTGCCAGCAAAAACTCTCGGAGTACCGGGGAGCTGTTTTTT
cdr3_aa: CASKNSRSTGELFF

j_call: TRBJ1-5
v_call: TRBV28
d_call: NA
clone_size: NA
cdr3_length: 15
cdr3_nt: TGTGCCAGCAGGGACCTAGACAGTAGCAATCAGCCCCAGCATTTT
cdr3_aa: CASRDLDSSNQPQHF

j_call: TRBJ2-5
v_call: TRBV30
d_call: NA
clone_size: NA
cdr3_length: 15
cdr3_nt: TGTGCCTGGAGTTTTGTCCAGGACAACGGGGAGACCCAGTACTTC
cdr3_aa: CAWSFVQDNGETQYF

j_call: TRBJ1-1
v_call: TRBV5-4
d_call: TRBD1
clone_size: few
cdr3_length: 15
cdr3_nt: TGTGCCAGCAGCCCTAAGGACAGGGGGCTCGCTGAAGCTTTCTTT
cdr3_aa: CASSPKDRGLAEAFF

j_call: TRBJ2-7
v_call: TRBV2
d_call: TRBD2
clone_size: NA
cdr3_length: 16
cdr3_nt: TGTGCCAGCAGTGAGGGGGGGGAAGGGAATCCCTACGAGCAGTACTTC
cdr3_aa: CASSEGGEGNPYEQYF

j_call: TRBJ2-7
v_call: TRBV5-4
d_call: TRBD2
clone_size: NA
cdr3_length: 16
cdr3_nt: TGTGCCAGCAGCTTGGATCCTAGCGGGGGCCTATACGAGCAGTACTTC
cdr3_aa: CASSLDPSGGLYEQYF

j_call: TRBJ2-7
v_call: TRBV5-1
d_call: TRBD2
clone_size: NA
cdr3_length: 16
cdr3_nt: TGCGCCAGCAGCTCACCGGGACTAGCGGGAGTGGGTGAGCAGTACTTC
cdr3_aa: CASSSPGLAGVGEQYF

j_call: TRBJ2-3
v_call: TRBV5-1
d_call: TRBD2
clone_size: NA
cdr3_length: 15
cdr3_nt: TGCGCCAGCAGCCAGGGGACTAGCGGGACAGATACGCAGTATTTT
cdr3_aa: CASSQGTSGTDTQYF

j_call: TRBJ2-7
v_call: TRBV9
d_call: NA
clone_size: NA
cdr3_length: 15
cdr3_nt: TGTGCCAGCAGCGTAGCACCCGGTACTGGGTACGAGCAGTACTTC
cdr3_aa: CASSVAPGTGYEQYF

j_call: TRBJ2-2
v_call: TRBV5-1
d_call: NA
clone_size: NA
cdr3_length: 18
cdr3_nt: TGCGCCAGCAGCTCTACCGAGTTCGGCTCCCATAAGGCCGGGGAGCTGTTTTTT
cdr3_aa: CASSSTEFGSHKAGELFF

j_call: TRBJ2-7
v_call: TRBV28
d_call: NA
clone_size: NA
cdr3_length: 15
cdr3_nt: TGTGCCAGCAGTTCACAGGGAACTAGCTCCTACGAGCAGTACTTC
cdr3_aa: CASSSQGTSSYEQYF

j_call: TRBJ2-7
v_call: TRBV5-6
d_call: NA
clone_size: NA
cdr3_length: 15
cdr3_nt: TGTGCCAGCAGCTTGTCGGTTAAAGGGGCCTACGAGCAGTACTTC
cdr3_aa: CASSLSVKGAYEQYF

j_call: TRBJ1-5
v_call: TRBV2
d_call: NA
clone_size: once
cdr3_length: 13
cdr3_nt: TGTGCCAGCTTGGCAACAGGTAATCAGCCCCAGCATTTT
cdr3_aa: CASLATGNQPQHF

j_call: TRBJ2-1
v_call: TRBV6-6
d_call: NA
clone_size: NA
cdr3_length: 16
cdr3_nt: TGTGCCAGCAGTTACGCGAGCGGAAGCTCCTACAATGAGCAGTTCTTC
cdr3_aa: CASSYASGSSYNEQFF

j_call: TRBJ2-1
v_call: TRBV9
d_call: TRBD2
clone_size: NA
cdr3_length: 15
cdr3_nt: TGTGCCAGCAGCGTAACAGCGGGAGCTTACAATGAGCAGTTCTTC
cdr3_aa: CASSVTAGAYNEQFF

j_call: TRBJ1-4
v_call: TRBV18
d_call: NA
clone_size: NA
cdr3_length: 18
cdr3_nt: TGTGCCAGCTCGCGACCTAAGGTAGGAGGGAAAACTAATGAAAAACTGTTTTTT
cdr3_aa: CASSRPKVGGKTNEKLFF

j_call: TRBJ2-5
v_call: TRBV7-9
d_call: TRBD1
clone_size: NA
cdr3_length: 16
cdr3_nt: TGTGCCAGCAGCCCTAGTTTGGGACAGGGCCACGAGACCCAGTACTTC
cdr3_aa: CASSPSLGQGHETQYF

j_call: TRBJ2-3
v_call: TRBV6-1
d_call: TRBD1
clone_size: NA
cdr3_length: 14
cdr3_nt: TGTGCCAGCCGACGGGGACAGACCACAGATACGCAGTATTTT
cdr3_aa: CASRRGQTTDTQYF

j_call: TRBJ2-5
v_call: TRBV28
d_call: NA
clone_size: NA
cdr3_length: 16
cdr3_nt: TGTGCCAGTCAAACGGGGGGACACGAGAGTACAGAGACCCAGTACTTC
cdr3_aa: CASQTGGHESTETQYF

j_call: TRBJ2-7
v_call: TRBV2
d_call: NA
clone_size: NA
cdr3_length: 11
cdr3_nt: TGTGCCAGCAGTGAACGCAGGGGCCAGTACTTC
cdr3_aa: CASSERRGQYF

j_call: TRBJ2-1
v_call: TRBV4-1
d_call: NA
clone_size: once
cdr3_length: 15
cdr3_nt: TGCGCCAGCAGCCAGGCGGGGACCTCCGACAATGAGCAGTTCTTC
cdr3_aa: CASSQAGTSDNEQFF

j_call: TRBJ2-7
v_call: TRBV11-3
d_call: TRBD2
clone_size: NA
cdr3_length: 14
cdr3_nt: TGTGCCAGCAGCTACCGGGGGGGAACGTACGAGCAGTACTTC
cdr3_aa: CASSYRGGTYEQYF

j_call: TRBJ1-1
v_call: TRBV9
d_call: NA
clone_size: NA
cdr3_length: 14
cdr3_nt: TGTGCCAGCAGCGCGAGGGTTCGGGACACTGAAGCTTTCTTT
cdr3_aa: CASSARVRDTEAFF

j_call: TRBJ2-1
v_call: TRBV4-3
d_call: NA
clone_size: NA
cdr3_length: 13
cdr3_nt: TGCGCCAGCAGCCAGTATTTTTTCGGTGAGCAGTTCTTC
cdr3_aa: CASSQYFFGEQFF

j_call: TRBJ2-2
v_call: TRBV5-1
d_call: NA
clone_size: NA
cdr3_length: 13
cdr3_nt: TGCGCCAGCGGAGAGCCCTCGTCAGGGGAGCTGTTTTTT
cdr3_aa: CASGEPSSGELFF

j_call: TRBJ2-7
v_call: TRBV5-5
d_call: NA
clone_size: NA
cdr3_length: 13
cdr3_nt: TGTGCCAGCAGCTTCTACTTACAGAACGAGCAGTACTTC
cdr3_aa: CASSFYLQNEQYF

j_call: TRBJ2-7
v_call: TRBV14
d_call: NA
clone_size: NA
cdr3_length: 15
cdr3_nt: TGTGCCAGCAGCCAATCGAGACCAACTTCCTACGAGCAGTACTTC
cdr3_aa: CASSQSRPTSYEQYF

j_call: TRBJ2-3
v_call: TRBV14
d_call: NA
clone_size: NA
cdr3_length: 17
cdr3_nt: TGTGCCAGCAGCCAAGATGTTGGCGGGACCTCCACAGATACGCAGTATTTT
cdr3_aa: CASSQDVGGTSTDTQYF

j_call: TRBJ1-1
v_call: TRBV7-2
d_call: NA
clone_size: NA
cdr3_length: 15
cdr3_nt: TGTGCCAGCAGCTTAGGTAGCCTTATGAACACTGAAGCTTTCTTT
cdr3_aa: CASSLGSLMNTEAFF

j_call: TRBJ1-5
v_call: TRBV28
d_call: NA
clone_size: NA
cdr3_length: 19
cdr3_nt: TGTGCCAGCAGCCGTAAAGGGGGAGGCGTAGGTAATAGCAATCAGCCCCAGCATTTT
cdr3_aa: CASSRKGGGVGNSNQPQHF

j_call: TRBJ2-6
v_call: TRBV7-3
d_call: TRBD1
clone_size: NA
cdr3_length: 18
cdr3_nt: TGTGCCAGCAGGATGGGACAGGGTTCGCACTCTGGGGCCAACGTCCTGACTTTC
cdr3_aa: CASRMGQGSHSGANVLTF

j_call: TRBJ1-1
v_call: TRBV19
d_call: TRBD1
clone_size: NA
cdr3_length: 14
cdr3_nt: TGTGCCAGTAGTCGACAGGGAACCTACACTGAAGCTTTCTTT
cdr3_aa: CASSRQGTYTEAFF

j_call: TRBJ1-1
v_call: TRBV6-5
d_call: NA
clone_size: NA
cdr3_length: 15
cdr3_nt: TGTGCCAGCAGTCCCCGGGGACTGGCGGGAACTGAAGCTTTCTTT
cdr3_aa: CASSPRGLAGTEAFF

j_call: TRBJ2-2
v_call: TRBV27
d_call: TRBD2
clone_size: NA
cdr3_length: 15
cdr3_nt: TGTGCCAGCAGTACACTAGCGGGATTTTTCGGGGAGCTGTTTTTT
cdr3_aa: CASSTLAGFFGELFF

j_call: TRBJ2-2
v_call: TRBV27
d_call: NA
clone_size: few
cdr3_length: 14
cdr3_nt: TGTGCCAGCAGCCTGGGTGGGGGCACCGGGGAGCTGTTTTTT
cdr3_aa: CASSLGGGTGELFF

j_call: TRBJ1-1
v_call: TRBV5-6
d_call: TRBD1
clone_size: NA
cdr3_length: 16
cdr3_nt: TGTGCCAGCAGGTACCTCACAGGGGACATGAACACTGAAGCTTTCTTT
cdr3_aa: CASRYLTGDMNTEAFF

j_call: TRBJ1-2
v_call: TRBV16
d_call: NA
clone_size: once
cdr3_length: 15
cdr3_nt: TGTGCCAGCAGCCAATTTCCCGGGGGCAGCTATGGCTACACCTTC
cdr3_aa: CASSQFPGGSYGYTF

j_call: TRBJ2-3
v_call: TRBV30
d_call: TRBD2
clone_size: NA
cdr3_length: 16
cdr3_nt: TGTGCCTGGACCGCGGGGCTAGCGGGAGCTACAGATACGCAGTATTTT
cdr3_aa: CAWTAGLAGATDTQYF

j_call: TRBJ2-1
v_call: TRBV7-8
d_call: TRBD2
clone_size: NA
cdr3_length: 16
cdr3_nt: TGTGCCAGCAGCTCGGTCTCGGGAGGCCCCCGCAATGAGCAGTTCTTC
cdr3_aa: CASSSVSGGPRNEQFF

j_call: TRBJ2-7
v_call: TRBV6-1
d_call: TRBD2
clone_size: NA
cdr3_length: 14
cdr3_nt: TGTGCTGCCGCAAGAGCGGGAGCGGTCCACGAGCAGTACTTC
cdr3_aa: CAAARAGAVHEQYF

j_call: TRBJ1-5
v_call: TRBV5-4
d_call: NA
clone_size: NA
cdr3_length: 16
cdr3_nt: TGTGCCAGCAGCGTTGGAGTTGGAGATAGCAATCAGCCCCAGCATTTT
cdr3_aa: CASSVGVGDSNQPQHF

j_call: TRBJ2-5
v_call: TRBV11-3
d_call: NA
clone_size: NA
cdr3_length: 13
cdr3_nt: TGTGCCAGCAGCCTAGGGACCCAAGAGACCCAGTACTTC
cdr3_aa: CASSLGTQETQYF